These T cell receptor beta chains were read from a single sample in a study of T cell repertoires in aging, cancer and after chemotherapy. TCRdb reprocessed the multiplex PCR reads with MiXCR, giving one entry per CDR3 protein. The sample consists of around 13,000 distinct CDR3 sequences, under 35% of them appearing once. Material: blood. The source of these receptors is a human donor with a blood cancer. Each CDR3 is given with its conserved first and last residue. A D gene is named only where the DNA matches it firmly. Rows give clone size only sometimes, using once, few, many, or a class for an expanded clone.

V gene: TRBV21-1
clone size: .
J gene: TRBJ2-1
D gene: .
CDR3 DNA: TGTGCCAGCGCAGAGTGCCTAGCACCGTTAAGAAGGGGGAATGAGCAGTTCTTC
CDR3 protein: CASAECLAPLRRGNEQFF

V gene: TRBV11-1
clone size: .
J gene: TRBJ2-1
D gene: .
CDR3 DNA: TGTGCCAGCAGGCCACTCACCCCTGGGTTCCCCTCCTACAATGAGCAGTTCTTC
CDR3 protein: CASRPLTPGFPSYNEQFF

V gene: TRBV15
clone size: many
J gene: TRBJ2-5
D gene: TRBD2
CDR3 DNA: TGTGCCAGCACTAGCGGCTATACCAAAGAGACCCAGTACTTC
CDR3 protein: CASTSGYTKETQYF

V gene: TRBV7-9
clone size: once
J gene: TRBJ1-1
D gene: .
CDR3 DNA: TGTGCCAGCAGCTCTTCAGACGGACACACTGAAGCTTTCTTT
CDR3 protein: CASSSSDGHTEAFF

V gene: TRBV5-6
clone size: few
J gene: TRBJ2-1
D gene: .
CDR3 DNA: TGTGCCAGCAGCCAGTTGGACAGCCACCCTAATGAGCAGTTCTTC
CDR3 protein: CASSQLDSHPNEQFF

V gene: TRBV5-5
clone size: medium-sized
J gene: TRBJ1-2
D gene: TRBD1
CDR3 DNA: TGTGCCAGCAGCTTCCGACAGGGGGGGAACGATAACTATGGCTACACCTTC
CDR3 protein: CASSFRQGGNDNYGYTF

V gene: TRBV5-1
clone size: once
J gene: TRBJ2-7
D gene: TRBD2
CDR3 DNA: TGCGCCAGCCGTAAAGGACTAGCGGGATCCTACGAGCAGTACTTC
CDR3 protein: CASRKGLAGSYEQYF

V gene: TRBV29-1
clone size: medium-sized
J gene: TRBJ2-7
D gene: .
CDR3 DNA: TGCAGCGTTTCTATGGTTCCGATTACTTACGAGCAGTACTTC
CDR3 protein: CSVSMVPITYEQYF

V gene: TRBV10-3
clone size: few
J gene: TRBJ2-7
D gene: TRBD2
CDR3 DNA: TGTGCCATCAGTCCCACCCTAGCGGGGACCTACGAGCAGTACTTC
CDR3 protein: CAISPTLAGTYEQYF

V gene: TRBV11-1
clone size: .
J gene: TRBJ2-6
D gene: .
CDR3 DNA: TGTGCCAGCACCCCCGTTTGGGGGGGGGCCAACGTCCTGACTTTC
CDR3 protein: CASTPVWGGANVLTF

V gene: TRBV27
clone size: many
J gene: TRBJ1-1
D gene: TRBD1
CDR3 DNA: TGTGCCAGCAGTGACGGACAGGGGGTGAACACTGAAGCTTTCTTT
CDR3 protein: CASSDGQGVNTEAFF

V gene: TRBV13
clone size: medium-sized
J gene: TRBJ2-1
D gene: .
CDR3 DNA: TGTGCCAGCAGCTTATTAGAACAAGACAATGAGCAGTTCTTC
CDR3 protein: CASSLLEQDNEQFF